A selection of T cell receptor beta chains follows, all from one sample in a study of blood T cell repertoires in COVID-19. Profiling relied on immunoSEQ multiplex PCR, and the TCRdb table lists in-frame clones only, not all of them. Among 100,000 to 150,000 clones listed, 80% were seen once. Material: peripheral blood. All receptors come from a human donor in a cohort sampled during active COVID-19. CDR3s include the opening cysteine and the closing phenylalanine or tryptophan. A D gene is named only where the DNA matches it firmly. Clone size is shown for a subset of rows, as once, few, many or a class of expanded clone.

cdr3_aa	cdr3_nt	v_call	j_call	d_call	clone_size
CASSLEHNIGGGETQYF	TGTGCCAGCAGCTTAGAGCATAATATCGGGGGGGGAGAGACCCAGTACTTC	TRBV7-8	TRBJ2-5	TRBD2	NA
CATSDPRTDTEAFF	TGTGCCACCAGTGATCCCCGGACAGACACTGAAGCTTTCTTT	TRBV24-1	TRBJ1-1	NA	NA
CASSVDTNYGYTF	TGCGCCAGCAGCGTGGACACTAACTATGGCTACACCTTC	TRBV5-1	TRBJ1-2	NA	few
CASSPGQGAAKNIQYF	TGTGCCAGCAGCCCAGGACAGGGGGCGGCCAAAAACATTCAGTACTTC	TRBV5-6	TRBJ2-4	TRBD1	NA
CASRSGRGSPYEQYF	TGTGCCAGCAGATCGGGGCGCGGGAGTCCCTACGAGCAGTACTTC	TRBV4-2	TRBJ2-7	TRBD2	NA
CASSQGLAGATGELFF	TGTGCCAGCAGCCAAGGGCTAGCGGGAGCCACCGGGGAGCTGTTTTTT	TRBV4-2	TRBJ2-2	TRBD2	NA
CASSQTGVGGVYTEAFF	TGCGCCAGCAGCCAGACAGGGGTGGGTGGTGTGTACACTGAAGCTTTCTTT	TRBV4-1	TRBJ1-1	TRBD1	NA
CASTTGGIGNQPQHF	TGTGCCAGCACCACAGGGGGTATTGGCAATCAGCCCCAGCATTTT	TRBV21-1	TRBJ1-5	NA	NA
CASSLQGRAFF	TGTGCCAGCAGTTTACAGGGCCGAGCTTTCTTT	TRBV12-3/TRBV12-4	TRBJ1-1	NA	NA
CASSLGLPKVEQYF	TGTGCCAGCAGCCTAGGACTACCAAAGGTGGAGCAGTACTTC	TRBV14	TRBJ2-7	NA	NA
CASSLTGGNTEAFF	TGCGCCAGCAGCTTGACAGGGGGGAACACTGAAGCTTTCTTT	TRBV5-1	TRBJ1-1	TRBD1	NA
CASSYPGREETQYF	TGTGCCAGCAGTTACCCCGGGAGGGAAGAGACCCAGTACTTC	TRBV6-5	TRBJ2-5	TRBD2	NA
CASSLGQGSTYEQYF	TGTGCCAGCAGCTTAGGACAGGGGAGTACCTACGAGCAGTACTTC	TRBV7-9	TRBJ2-7	TRBD1	NA
CSVEGRGNSGYTF	TGCAGCGTGGAGGGGCGCGGAAATTCTGGCTACACCTTC	TRBV29-1	TRBJ1-2	NA	few
CASSLAGQGYSPLHF	TGCGCCAGCAGCTTGGCGGGGCAGGGGTATTCACCCCTCCACTTT	TRBV5-1	TRBJ1-6	NA	NA
CASSWTALQAFF	TGTGCCAGCAGCTGGACAGCTCTCCAGGCTTTCTTT	TRBV7-9	TRBJ1-1	NA	NA
CASRNRIYGYTF	TGTGCCAGCCGTAACAGGATATATGGCTACACCTTC	TRBV28	TRBJ1-2	NA	NA
CSVVRRGSYEQYF	TGCAGCGTTGTCCGGCGGGGCTCCTACGAGCAGTACTTC	TRBV29-1	TRBJ2-7	NA	NA
CASSRTGTFNEKLFF	TGTGCCAGCTCCCGAACCGGGACTTTTAATGAAAAACTGTTTTTT	TRBV18	TRBJ1-4	NA	once
CASSDAGLSNQPQHF	TGTGCCAGCAGTGATGCAGGGTTGAGCAATCAGCCCCAGCATTTT	TRBV2	TRBJ1-5	NA	NA
CASSVGISGTANTEAFF	TGTGCCAGCAGCGTAGGGATCTCCGGGACAGCGAACACTGAAGCTTTCTTT	TRBV9	TRBJ1-1	TRBD1	NA
CASSSQGGSYNEQFF	TGTGCCAGCAGTAGCCAAGGGGGATCCTACAATGAGCAGTTCTTC	TRBV27	TRBJ2-1	NA	few
CASSATDTQYF	TGTGCCAGCAGCGCGACAGATACGCAGTATTTT	TRBV5-5	TRBJ2-3	NA	many
CASSPPFRGGLNTEAFF	TGTGCCAGCAGCCCACCCTTCAGGGGCGGACTGAACACTGAAGCTTTCTTT	TRBV5-4	TRBJ1-1	NA	NA
CASRMSDYGNTEAFF	TGTGCCAGCAGGATGAGTGACTACGGGAACACTGAAGCTTTCTTT	TRBV6-5	TRBJ1-1	NA	once
CASSPPAGGKRSGANVLTF	TGTGCCAGCAGCCCCCCAGCGGGGGGCAAGAGGTCTGGGGCCAACGTCCTGACTTTC	TRBV7-9	TRBJ2-6	TRBD2	NA
CASSSTGYEQYF	TGTGCCAGCAGTTCCACAGGCTACGAGCAGTACTTC	TRBV27	TRBJ2-7	NA	NA
CASSVSTGFNEQFF	TGTGCCAGCAGCGTGTCTACAGGGTTTAATGAGCAGTTCTTC	TRBV5-4	TRBJ2-1	NA	NA
CASSRLAGGLSYNEQFF	TGTGCCAGCAGCCGACTTGCGGGGGGGCTCTCCTACAATGAGCAGTTCTTC	TRBV5-6	TRBJ2-1	TRBD2	NA
CASSLLGGDYEQYF	TGTGCCAGCAGCTTGCTCGGGGGAGACTACGAGCAGTACTTC	TRBV5-6	TRBJ2-7	NA	NA